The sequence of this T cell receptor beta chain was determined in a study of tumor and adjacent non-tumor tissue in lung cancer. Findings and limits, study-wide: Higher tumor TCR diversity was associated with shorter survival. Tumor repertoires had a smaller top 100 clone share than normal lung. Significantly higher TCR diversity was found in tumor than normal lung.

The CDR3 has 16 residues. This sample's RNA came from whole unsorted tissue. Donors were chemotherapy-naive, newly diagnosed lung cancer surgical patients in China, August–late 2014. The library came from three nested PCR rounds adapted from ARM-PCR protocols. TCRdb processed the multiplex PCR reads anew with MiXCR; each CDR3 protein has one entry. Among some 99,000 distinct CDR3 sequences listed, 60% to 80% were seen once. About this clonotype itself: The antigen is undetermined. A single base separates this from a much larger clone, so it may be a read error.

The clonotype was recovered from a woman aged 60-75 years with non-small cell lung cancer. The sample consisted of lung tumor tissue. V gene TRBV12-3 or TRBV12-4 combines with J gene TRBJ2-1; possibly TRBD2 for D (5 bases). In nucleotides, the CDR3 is TGTGCCAGCAGTTCTTTAGCGCCTAGCTCCTACAAAGAGCAGTTCTTC. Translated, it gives CASSSLAPSSYKEQFF.